The rows below give T cell receptor beta chains drawn from one sample of a study of T cells in localized non-small cell lung cancer. Repertoires were generated with immunoSEQ multiplex PCR, while TCRdb's copy carries only in-frame clones and drops some. Here the sample spans 25,000 to 35,000 clones, around 90% being singletons. The sample here was peripheral blood, taken before any cancer treatment. Source of these receptors: a female donor older than 55 with stage III squamous cell lung carcinoma. CDR3s include the opening cysteine and the closing phenylalanine or tryptophan. The D gene is left open where the match is weak.

v_gene: TRBV2; len: 14; j_gene: TRBJ1-2; d_gene: TRBD1; CDR3aa: CASSSTGGIYGYTF
v_gene: TRBV21-1; len: 18; j_gene: TRBJ1-5; d_gene: -; CDR3aa: CASSKSGSSVGGNQPQHF
v_gene: TRBV5-1; len: 14; j_gene: TRBJ1-4; d_gene: -; CDR3aa: CASSREKANEKLFF
v_gene: TRBV7-9; len: 14; j_gene: TRBJ1-4; d_gene: TRBD1; CDR3aa: CASSVGQGNEKLFF
v_gene: TRBV6-6; len: 14; j_gene: TRBJ1-1; d_gene: -; CDR3aa: CASTWGRANTEAFF
v_gene: TRBV5-1; len: 17; j_gene: TRBJ2-2; d_gene: -; CDR3aa: CASSLGHRDLYTGELFF
v_gene: TRBV28; len: 15; j_gene: TRBJ1-1; d_gene: -; CDR3aa: CASSLNRVRGTEAFF
v_gene: TRBV6-5; len: 14; j_gene: TRBJ2-2; d_gene: -; CDR3aa: CASSYSSATGELFF
v_gene: TRBV5-1; len: 13; j_gene: TRBJ1-1; d_gene: -; CDR3aa: CASSLADQIEAFF
v_gene: TRBV29-1; len: 13; j_gene: TRBJ1-2; d_gene: TRBD1; CDR3aa: CSAVRDSNYGYTF